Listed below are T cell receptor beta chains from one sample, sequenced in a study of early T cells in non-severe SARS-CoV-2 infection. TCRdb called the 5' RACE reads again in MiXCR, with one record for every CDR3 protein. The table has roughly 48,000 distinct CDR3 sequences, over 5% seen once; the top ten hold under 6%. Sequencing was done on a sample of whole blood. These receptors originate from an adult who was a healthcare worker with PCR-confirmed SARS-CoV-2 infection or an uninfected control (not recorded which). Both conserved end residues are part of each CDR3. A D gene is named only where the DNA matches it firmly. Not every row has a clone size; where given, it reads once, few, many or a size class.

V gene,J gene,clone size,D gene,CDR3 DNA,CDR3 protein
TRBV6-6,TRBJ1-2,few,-,TGTGCCAGCGCAGGTGCCAACTATGGCTACACCTTC,CASAGANYGYTF
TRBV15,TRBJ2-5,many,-,TGTGCCACCAGCAGAGCTGAGGTCCAGTACTTC,CATSRAEVQYF
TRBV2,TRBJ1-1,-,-,TGTGCCAGCACCATATATAGTGGGGGCACTGAAGCTTTCTTT,CASTIYSGGTEAFF
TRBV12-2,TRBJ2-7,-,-,TGTGCAAGTCGCTTAGAAGGCCCGCCGTCCAGGGGGACAGCACGTAGCTCCTACGAGCAGTACTTC,CASRLEGPPSRGTARSSYEQYF
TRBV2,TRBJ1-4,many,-,TGTGCCAGCATACCGGCTCGGTATGGAAAACTGTTTTTT,CASIPARYGKLFF
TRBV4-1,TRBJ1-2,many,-,TGCGCCAGCAGCCAAGTGAGGACGGGGGGGCGCGATGGCTACACCTTC,CASSQVRTGGRDGYTF
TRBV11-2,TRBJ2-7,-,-,TGTGCCAGCAGCATTGCCAAAGGGCCCTCCTACGAGCAGTACTTC,CASSIAKGPSYEQYF
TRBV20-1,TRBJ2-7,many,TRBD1,TGCAGTGCTAGAGCCTTGGGACAGAACTACGAGCAGTACTTC,CSARALGQNYEQYF
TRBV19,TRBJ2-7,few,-,TGTGCCAGTAGTATAATTGGCGGAGCCTACGAGCAGTACTTC,CASSIIGGAYEQYF
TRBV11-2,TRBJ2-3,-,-,TGTGCCAGCACGGGGGGCCGGAAGGATACGCAGTATTTT,CASTGGRKDTQYF
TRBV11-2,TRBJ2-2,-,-,TGTGCCAGCAGCCTCGACAGCAGTTACACCGGGGAGCTGTTTTTT,CASSLDSSYTGELFF
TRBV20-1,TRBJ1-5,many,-,TGCAGTGCCGGGCTGGGCCAGCCCCAGCATTTT,CSAGLGQPQHF
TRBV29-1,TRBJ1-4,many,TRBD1,TGCAGCGTTGAGCCGCTCCAGGGGGCCACTAATGAAAAACTGTTTTTT,CSVEPLQGATNEKLFF
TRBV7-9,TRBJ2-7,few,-,TGTGCCAGCAGCTTAGAAGCAGGGGAGACCTACGAGCAGTACTTC,CASSLEAGETYEQYF
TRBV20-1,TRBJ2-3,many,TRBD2,TGCAGTGTCGGGGGGGCTACAGATACGCAGTATTTT,CSVGGATDTQYF
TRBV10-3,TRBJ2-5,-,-,TGTGCCACAACAGGGAGGCAAGAGACCCAGTACTTC,CATTGRQETQYF
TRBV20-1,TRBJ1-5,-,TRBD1,TGCAGTGCGGATTGGACAGGACTTCTCCAGCCCCAGCATTTT,CSADWTGLLQPQHF
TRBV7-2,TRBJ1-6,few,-,TGTGCCAGCAGCTTACGCTTACAGCTCGGCAATTCACCCCTCCACTTT,CASSLRLQLGNSPLHF
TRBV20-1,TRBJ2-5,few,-,TGCAGTGCTAGAAGTCAGGGCGCGGGAGAGACCCAGTACTTC,CSARSQGAGETQYF
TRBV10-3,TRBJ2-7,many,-,TGTGCCATCTTAGACACCTCGGGGAGGAACGAGCAGTACTTC,CAILDTSGRNEQYF
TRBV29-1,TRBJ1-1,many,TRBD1,TGCAGCGTTGAGCTGGAGGGGGCCAGGAACACTGAAGCTTTCTTT,CSVELEGARNTEAFF
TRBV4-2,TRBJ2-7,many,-,TGTGCCAGCAGTCTCGGGACACCCAACTACGAGCAGTACTTC,CASSLGTPNYEQYF
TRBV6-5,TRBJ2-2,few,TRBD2,TGTGCCAGCAGTTACCCCGGGGGGGGAACCGGGGAGCTGTTTTTT,CASSYPGGGTGELFF
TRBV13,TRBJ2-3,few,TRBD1,TGTGCCAGCAGCTCGGGACAGCTAAGCACAGATACGCAGTATTTT,CASSSGQLSTDTQYF
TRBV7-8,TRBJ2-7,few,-,TGTGCCAGCAGCCCGAGAAGTAGGAGCTACGAGCAGTACTTC,CASSPRSRSYEQYF
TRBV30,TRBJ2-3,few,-,TGTGCCTGGAGTGTAACGGGGGGCACTAAAGATACGCAGTATTTT,CAWSVTGGTKDTQYF
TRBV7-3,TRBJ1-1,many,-,TGTGCCAGCAGCCTCCAGCCCGTCCCAGCTGAAGCTTTCTTT,CASSLQPVPAEAFF
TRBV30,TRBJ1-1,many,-,TGTGCCTGGAGTCAGGGCCGGAACACTGAAGCTTTCTTT,CAWSQGRNTEAFF
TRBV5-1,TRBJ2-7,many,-,TGCGCCAGCAGCTTGTTGGGATACGAGCAGTACTTC,CASSLLGYEQYF
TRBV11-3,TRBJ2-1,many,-,TGTGCCAGCAGCTTAGGAACCTGGAATGAGCAGTTCTTC,CASSLGTWNEQFF
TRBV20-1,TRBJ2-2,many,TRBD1,TGCAGTGCTAGGTCGTCGACAGGGCGGAGGACCGGGGAGCTGTTTTTT,CSARSSTGRRTGELFF
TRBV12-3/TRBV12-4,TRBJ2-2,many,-,TGTGCCAGCAGTTTAGCGCGCAGATTGACGAACACCGGGGAGCTGTTTTTT,CASSLARRLTNTGELFF
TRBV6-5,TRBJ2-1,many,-,TGTGCCAGCAGTTGGCGCGGGAATGAGCAGTTCTTC,CASSWRGNEQFF
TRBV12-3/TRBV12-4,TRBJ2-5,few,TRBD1,TGTGCCAGCACCCAGACAGGGTGGCCGGAGACCCAGTACTTC,CASTQTGWPETQYF
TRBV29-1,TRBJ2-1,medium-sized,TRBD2,TGCAGCGGACGACTAGGGGCGCTAGCGGGCAATGAGCAGTTCTTC,CSGRLGALAGNEQFF
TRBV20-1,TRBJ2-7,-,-,TGCAGTGCTAGAGACCCGACCCTGGTGTCCTACGAGCAGTACTTC,CSARDPTLVSYEQYF
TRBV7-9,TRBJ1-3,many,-,TGTGCCAGCACTCAAAGCTCTGGAAACACCATATATTTT,CASTQSSGNTIYF
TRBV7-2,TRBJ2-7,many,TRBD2,TGTGCCAGCAGGGCCGCGGGAGAAGCCGAGCAGTACTTC,CASRAAGEAEQYF